This T cell receptor (beta chain) was documented in a study of blood T cell repertoires in COVID-19 (TCRdb year 2020). With respect to the entire study: Samples from collaborators originated in the United States, Italy and Spain and spanned both the acute and convalescent phases of COVID-19. The repertoires were released in a freely available public database meant as a resource for research on the immune response to SARS-CoV-2. Subjects who had been exposed to COVID-19, were actively infected with it, or had recovered from it provided the deeply sampled blood TCRbeta repertoires that made up the dataset. Where available, HLA class I and class II types were obtained from metadata supplied by the sample provider rather than from assay-based typing. Sample metadata almost always included a de-identified subject ID, COVID-19 status, age in years and sex. The samples were drawn from two sources: the first 160 participants of the ongoing ImmuneRACE study, and 950 to 1,500 subjects contributed by 6 global collaborators. The material from the prospective study consisted of cDNA or gDNA derived from T cells, B-cell-depleted T cells, or PBMCs. Study-wide findings and limitations: Clinical and demographic metadata were provided uncurated, with the amount varying by source and participant.

Deletion took 7 bases off V and 2 bases off J, with a span of 11 bases between the germline ends. Via the germline V gene, CDR1 is SQVTM and CDR2 ANQGSEA. The CDR3 runs 12 residues from the cysteine to the phenylalanine. The retained sequence is limited to the CDR3, 36 bases, with the frame set at the first base. Each collaborating institution followed its own protocols to collect whole blood in K2EDTA tubes. Collaborator samples were shipped for TCRbeta analysis as frozen whole blood, isolated PBMCs, or DNA extracted from either sample type. TCRbeta CDR3 regions were amplified from genomic DNA by means of the immunoSEQ Assay, a bias-controlled multiplex PCR. The authors processed their data as follows. The number of nucleated cells in each sample was estimated by amplification of reference gene primers within the assay. To quantify the absolute abundance of each unique TCRbeta CDR3 rearrangement, sequence reads were collapsed and filtered. For each sample, productive Simpson clonality was calculated as the square root of Simpson's diversity index over productive rearrangements. TCRdb re-hosts the immuneACCESS table, in-frame sequences only. Its copies lack some clones; in the studies checked, an unresolved V gene accounts for under half of them, and the cause for the rest is not known. The V and J calls and the clone size are those of that table, but D and trimming were determined from the DNA. The sample table shows roughly 90,000 clones, and roughly 78% are seen once. The top ten clones comprise 10% of the sample.

In regard to this clone: Its cognate antigen has yet to be identified. Base qualities are missing; no much larger clone stands one base away.

The V and J segments used are TRBV29-1 and TRBJ2-5, with TRBD1 tentatively as D gene (5 bases match). This TCR was sampled from a woman between 65 and 79 years old with acute or convalescent COVID-19. The sequenced sample consisted of peripheral blood. The CDR3 corresponds to CSGRSGQETQYF. The DNA sequence reads TGCAGCGGTAGGTCAGGGCAAGAGACCCAGTACTTC.